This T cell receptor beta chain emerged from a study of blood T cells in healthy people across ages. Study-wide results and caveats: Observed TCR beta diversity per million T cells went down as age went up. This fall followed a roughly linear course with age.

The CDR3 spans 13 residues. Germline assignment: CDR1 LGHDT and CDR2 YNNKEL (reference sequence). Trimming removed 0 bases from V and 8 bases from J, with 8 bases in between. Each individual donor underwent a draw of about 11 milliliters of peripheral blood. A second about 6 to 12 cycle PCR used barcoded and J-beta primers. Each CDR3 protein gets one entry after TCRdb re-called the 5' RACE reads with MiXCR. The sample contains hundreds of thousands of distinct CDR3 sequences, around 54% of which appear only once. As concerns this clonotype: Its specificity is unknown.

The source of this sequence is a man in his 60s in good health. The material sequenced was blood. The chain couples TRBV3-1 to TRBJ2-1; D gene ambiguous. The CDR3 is CASSQDREDEQFF. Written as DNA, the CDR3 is TGTGCCAGCAGCCAAGATAGAGAGGATGAGCAGTTCTTC.